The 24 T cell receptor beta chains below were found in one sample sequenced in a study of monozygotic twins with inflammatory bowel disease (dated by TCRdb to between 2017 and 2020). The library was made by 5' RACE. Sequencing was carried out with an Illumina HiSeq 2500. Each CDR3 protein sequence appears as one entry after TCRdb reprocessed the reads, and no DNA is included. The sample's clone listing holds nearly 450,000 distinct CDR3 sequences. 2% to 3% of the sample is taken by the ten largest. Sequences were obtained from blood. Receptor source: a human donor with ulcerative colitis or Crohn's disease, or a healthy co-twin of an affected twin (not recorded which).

The CDR3: CASSRTATSTNEKLFF. This sequence joins TRBV5-5 and TRBJ1-4. Germline CDR1 is SGHKS and CDR2 is YYEKEE (reference sequence). This CDR3 has 16 residues.

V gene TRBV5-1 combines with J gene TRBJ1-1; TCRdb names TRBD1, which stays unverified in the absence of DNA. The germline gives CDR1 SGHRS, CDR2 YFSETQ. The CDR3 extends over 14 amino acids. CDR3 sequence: CASSLEQGRTEAFF.

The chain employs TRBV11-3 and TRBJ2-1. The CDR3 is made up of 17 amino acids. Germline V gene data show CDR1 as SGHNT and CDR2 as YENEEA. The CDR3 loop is CASSLEGRLGSYNEQFF.

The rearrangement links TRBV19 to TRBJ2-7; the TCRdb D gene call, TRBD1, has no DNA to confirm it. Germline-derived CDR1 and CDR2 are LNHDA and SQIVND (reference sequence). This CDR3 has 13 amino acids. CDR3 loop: CASSRGQGYEQYF.

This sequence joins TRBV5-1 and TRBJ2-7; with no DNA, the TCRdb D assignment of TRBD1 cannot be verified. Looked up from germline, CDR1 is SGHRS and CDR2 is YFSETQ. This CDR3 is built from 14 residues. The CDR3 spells CASSWTGYTYEQYF.

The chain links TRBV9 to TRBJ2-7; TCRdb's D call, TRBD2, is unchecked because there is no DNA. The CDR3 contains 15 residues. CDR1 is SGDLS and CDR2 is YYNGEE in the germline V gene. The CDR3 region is CASSLDSGKTGEQYF.

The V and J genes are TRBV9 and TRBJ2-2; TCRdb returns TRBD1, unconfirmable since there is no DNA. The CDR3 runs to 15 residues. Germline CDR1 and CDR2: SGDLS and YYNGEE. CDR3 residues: CASSVEQGASGELFF.

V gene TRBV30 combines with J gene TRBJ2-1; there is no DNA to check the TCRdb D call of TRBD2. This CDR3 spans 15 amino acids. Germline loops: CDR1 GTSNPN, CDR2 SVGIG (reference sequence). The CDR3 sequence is CAWSSQASSYNEQFF. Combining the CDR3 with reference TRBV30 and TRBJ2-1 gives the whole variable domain SQTIHQWPATLVQPVGSPLSLECTVEGTSNPNLYWYRQAAGRGLQLLFYSVGIGQISSEVPQNLSASRPQDRQFILSSKKLLLSDSGFYLCAWSSQASSYNEQFFGPGTRLTVL.

CDR3 residues: CASSILSTGRTEAFF. The chain employs TRBV28 and TRBJ1-1; TCRdb reports TRBD1, a call that lacks DNA to check it against. The V gene's germline CDR1 is MDHEN and CDR2 SYDVKM. CDR3 size: 15 residues.

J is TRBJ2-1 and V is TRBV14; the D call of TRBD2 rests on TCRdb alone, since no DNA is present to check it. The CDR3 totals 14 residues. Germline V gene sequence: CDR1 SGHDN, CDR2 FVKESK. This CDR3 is CASSPQLAYNEQFF.

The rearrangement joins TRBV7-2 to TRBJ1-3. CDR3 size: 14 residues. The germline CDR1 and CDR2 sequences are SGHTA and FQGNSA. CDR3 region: CASSLNWGGNTIYF. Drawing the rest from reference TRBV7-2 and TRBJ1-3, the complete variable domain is GAGVSQSPSNKVTEKGKDVELRCDPISGHTALYWYRQSLGQGLEFLIYFQGNSAPDKSGLPSDRFSAERTGGSVSTLTIQRTQQEDSAVYLCASSLNWGGNTIYFGEGSWLTVV.

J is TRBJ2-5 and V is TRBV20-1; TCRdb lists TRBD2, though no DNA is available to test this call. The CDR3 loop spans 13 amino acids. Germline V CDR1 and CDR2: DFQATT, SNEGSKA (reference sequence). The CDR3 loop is CSARGLAEETQYF.

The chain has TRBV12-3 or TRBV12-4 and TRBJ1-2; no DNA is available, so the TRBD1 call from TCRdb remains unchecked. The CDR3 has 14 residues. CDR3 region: CASSRGQGAYGYTF.

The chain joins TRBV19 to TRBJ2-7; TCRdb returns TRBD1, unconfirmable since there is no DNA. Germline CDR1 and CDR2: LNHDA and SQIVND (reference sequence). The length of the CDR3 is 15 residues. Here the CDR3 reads CASSLQTGRSYEQYF.

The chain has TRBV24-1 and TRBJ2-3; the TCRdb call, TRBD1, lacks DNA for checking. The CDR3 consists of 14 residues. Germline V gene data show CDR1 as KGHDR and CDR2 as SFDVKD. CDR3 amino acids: CATSDPPRGDGQYF.

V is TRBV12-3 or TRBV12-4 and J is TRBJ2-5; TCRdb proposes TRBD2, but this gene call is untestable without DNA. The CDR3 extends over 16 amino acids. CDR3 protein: CASRFRPGLAKETQYF.

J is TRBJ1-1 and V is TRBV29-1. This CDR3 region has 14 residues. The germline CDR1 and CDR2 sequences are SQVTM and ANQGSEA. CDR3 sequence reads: CSVGGNRVNTEAFF.

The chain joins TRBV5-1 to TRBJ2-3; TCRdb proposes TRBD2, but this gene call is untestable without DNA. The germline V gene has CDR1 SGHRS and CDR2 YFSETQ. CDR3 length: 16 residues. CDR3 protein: CASSPGGTSGMDTQYF.

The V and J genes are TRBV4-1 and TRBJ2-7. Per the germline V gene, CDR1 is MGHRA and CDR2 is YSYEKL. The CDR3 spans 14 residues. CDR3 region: CASSSRSNLGEQYF.

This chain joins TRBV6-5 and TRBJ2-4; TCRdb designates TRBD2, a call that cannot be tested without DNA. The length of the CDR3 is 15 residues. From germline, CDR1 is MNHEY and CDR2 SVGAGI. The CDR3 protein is CASSYSSGGVDIQYF.

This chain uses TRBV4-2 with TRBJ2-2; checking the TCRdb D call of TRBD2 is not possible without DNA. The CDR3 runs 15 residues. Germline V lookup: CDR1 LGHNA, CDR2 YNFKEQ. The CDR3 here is CASSQIAGLTGELFF.

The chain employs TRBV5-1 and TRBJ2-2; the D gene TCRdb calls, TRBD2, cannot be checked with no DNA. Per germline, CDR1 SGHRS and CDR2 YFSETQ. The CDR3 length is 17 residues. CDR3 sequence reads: CASSSMTSGGAAGELFF.

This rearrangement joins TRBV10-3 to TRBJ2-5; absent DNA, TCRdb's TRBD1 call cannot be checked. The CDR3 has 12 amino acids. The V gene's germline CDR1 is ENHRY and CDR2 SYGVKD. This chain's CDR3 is CAISTGQETQYF.

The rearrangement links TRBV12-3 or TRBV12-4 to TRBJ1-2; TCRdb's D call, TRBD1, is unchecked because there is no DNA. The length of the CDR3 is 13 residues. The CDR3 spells CASSFSTGDGYTF.